The rows below give T cell receptor beta chains drawn from one sample of a study of Ad26.COV2.S vaccination and SARS-CoV-2 variants. Data came from immunoSEQ multiplex PCR; TCRdb stores just in-frame clones and leaves some out. The sample has roughly 400,000 clones; 90% are singletons. The source was peripheral blood, collected in a trial of Ad26.COV2.S vaccine versus placebo. These receptor sequences come from a person aged 18-65 years who received the Ad26.COV2.S COVID-19 vaccine or a placebo. The CDR3 runs from the conserved cysteine through the conserved F or W. The D gene is left open where the match is weak. Rows give clone size only sometimes, using once, few, many, or a class for an expanded clone.

size: -; J: TRBJ2-1; D: -; V: TRBV4-3; CDR3: CASSQDLRPGDEQFF; DNA: TGCGCCAGCAGCCAAGATCTTAGGCCAGGGGATGAGCAGTTCTTC
size: -; J: TRBJ2-2; D: TRBD2; V: TRBV9; CDR3: CASSVVSGSSGELFF; DNA: TGTGCCAGCAGCGTAGTTAGCGGGAGCTCCGGGGAGCTGTTTTTT
size: -; J: TRBJ2-7; D: -; V: TRBV7-2; CDR3: CASSPVREILRQQYF; DNA: TGTGCCAGCAGCCCGGTCCGGGAGATCCTACGGCAGCAGTACTTC
size: -; J: TRBJ2-1; D: TRBD1; V: TRBV6-1; CDR3: CASSEGQGAWPGSYNEQFF; DNA: TGTGCCAGCAGTGAAGGCCAGGGGGCTTGGCCAGGGAGTTACAATGAGCAGTTCTTC
size: -; J: TRBJ2-5; D: -; V: TRBV7-6; CDR3: CASSLAVETQYF; DNA: TGTGCCAGCAGCTTAGCGGTGGAGACCCAGTACTTC
size: -; J: TRBJ2-2; D: TRBD2; V: TRBV5-5; CDR3: CASSFTRQRGNTGELFF; DNA: TGTGCCAGCAGCTTCACTAGACAGCGGGGGAACACCGGGGAGCTGTTTTTT
size: -; J: TRBJ2-1; D: TRBD2; V: TRBV19; CDR3: CASSIKAPGLAGDNEQFF; DNA: TGTGCCAGTAGTATAAAGGCCCCCGGACTAGCGGGGGACAATGAGCAGTTCTTC
size: few; J: TRBJ2-7; D: TRBD2; V: TRBV27; CDR3: CASRLGSLLERERSEQYF; DNA: TGTGCCAGCAGACTAGGATCCCTCCTGGAGCGGGAGAGGTCCGAGCAGTACTTC
size: -; J: TRBJ2-7; D: -; V: TRBV27; CDR3: CASSSSAYAFSYEQYF; DNA: TGTGCCAGCAGTTCCTCAGCGTACGCATTCTCCTACGAGCAGTACTTC
size: -; J: TRBJ1-3; D: -; V: TRBV19; CDR3: CASSMARAVSGNTIYF; DNA: TGTGCCAGTAGTATGGCCAGGGCCGTCTCTGGAAACACCATATATTTT
size: -; J: TRBJ2-5; D: TRBD2; V: TRBV28; CDR3: CASSLLGLAGGSETQYF; DNA: TGTGCCAGCAGTTTATTGGGGCTAGCGGGAGGGTCAGAGACCCAGTACTTC
size: -; J: TRBJ1-1; D: -; V: TRBV7-2; CDR3: CASSPQGLRMVF; DNA: TGTGCCAGCAGCCCGCAGGGGCTGAGGATGGTCTTT
size: -; J: TRBJ1-4; D: TRBD1; V: TRBV20-1; CDR3: CSASPGTGGNNEKLFF; DNA: TGCAGTGCTAGTCCCGGGACAGGGGGTAATAATGAAAAACTGTTTTTT
size: -; J: TRBJ2-7; D: TRBD2; V: TRBV7-2; CDR3: CASSSGSGRISYEQYF; DNA: TGTGCCAGCAGCTCAGGGAGCGGGAGGATAAGCTACGAGCAGTACTTC
size: -; J: TRBJ1-3; D: -; V: TRBV4-3; CDR3: CASSQDRANSGNTIYF; DNA: TGCGCCAGCAGCCAAGACCGGGCTAACTCTGGAAACACCATATATTTT
size: -; J: TRBJ2-2; D: -; V: TRBV7-6; CDR3: CASSLVADHGELFF; DNA: TGTGCCAGCAGCTTAGTGGCAGACCACGGGGAGCTGTTTTTT
size: -; J: TRBJ2-7; D: -; V: TRBV7-8; CDR3: CASSPARENSYEQYF; DNA: TGTGCCAGCAGCCCCGCCCGGGAGAACTCCTACGAGCAGTACTTC
size: -; J: TRBJ2-7; D: TRBD2; V: TRBV20-1; CDR3: CSASTSGPYEGQYF; DNA: TGCAGTGCTAGTACTAGCGGCCCATACGAAGGGCAGTACTTC
size: -; J: TRBJ2-3; D: -; V: TRBV30; CDR3: CAWARGGSTDTQYF; DNA: TGTGCCTGGGCTAGGGGGGGGAGCACAGATACGCAGTATTTT
size: -; J: TRBJ2-1; D: -; V: TRBV7-8; CDR3: CASSLRDLDNEQFF; DNA: TGTGCCAGCAGCTTGAGGGATCTCGACAATGAGCAGTTCTTC
size: -; J: TRBJ2-1; D: TRBD2; V: TRBV7-2; CDR3: CASSLGGREVMYEQFF; DNA: TGTGCCAGCAGCTTAGGGGGGCGGGAGGTTATGTATGAGCAGTTCTTC
size: -; J: TRBJ2-1; D: -; V: TRBV12-3/TRBV12-4; CDR3: CASSFNAYNEQFF; DNA: TGTGCCAGCAGTTTCAATGCCTACAATGAGCAGTTCTTC
size: -; J: TRBJ1-5; D: TRBD1; V: TRBV9; CDR3: CASSQTGFSNQPQHF; DNA: TGTGCCAGCAGCCAGACAGGGTTTAGCAATCAGCCCCAGCATTTT
size: -; J: TRBJ2-1; D: -; V: TRBV7-8; CDR3: CASSLEVRNEQFF; DNA: TGTGCCAGCAGCTTAGAAGTTCGCAATGAGCAGTTCTTC
size: -; J: TRBJ1-5; D: -; V: TRBV10-3; CDR3: CAISAPNQPQHF; DNA: TGTGCCATCAGTGCCCCCAATCAGCCCCAGCATTTT
size: -; J: TRBJ2-1; D: TRBD2; V: TRBV3-1/TRBV3-2; CDR3: CASSPLGLARGEQFF; DNA: TGTGCCAGCAGCCCCTTGGGACTAGCTAGGGGTGAGCAGTTCTTC
size: -; J: TRBJ1-3; D: -; V: TRBV5-6; CDR3: CASSETRGGSGNTIYF; DNA: TGTGCCAGCAGCGAGACGCGAGGGGGCTCTGGAAACACCATATATTTT
size: -; J: TRBJ2-1; D: -; V: TRBV6-1; CDR3: CASSEAQGMVEQFF; DNA: TGTGCCAGCAGTGAAGCGCAGGGTATGGTTGAGCAGTTCTTC
size: -; J: TRBJ2-5; D: TRBD1; V: TRBV28; CDR3: CASSPGTGPQETQYF; DNA: TGTGCCAGCAGTCCCGGGACAGGGCCCCAAGAGACCCAGTACTTC
size: -; J: TRBJ2-1; D: -; V: TRBV4-3; CDR3: CASSPERLSDNEQFF; DNA: TGCGCCAGCAGCCCAGAACGGCTTTCGGACAATGAGCAGTTCTTC
size: -; J: TRBJ2-3; D: -; V: TRBV2; CDR3: CASSGRASEYRTSTDTQYF; DNA: TGTGCCAGCAGTGGGCGCGCTAGCGAGTACCGAACTAGCACAGATACGCAGTATTTT
size: once; J: TRBJ2-7; D: -; V: TRBV6-6; CDR3: CASSYTGDEQYF; DNA: TGTGCCAGCAGTTACACCGGGGACGAGCAGTACTTC
size: -; J: TRBJ2-1; D: -; V: TRBV9; CDR3: CASSVGSDHSYNEQFF; DNA: TGTGCCAGCAGCGTAGGCTCCGATCACTCCTACAATGAGCAGTTCTTC
size: -; J: TRBJ2-4; D: TRBD1; V: TRBV5-1; CDR3: CASSLTGVGKNIQYF; DNA: TGCGCCAGCAGCTTGACAGGGGTGGGCAAAAACATTCAGTACTTC
size: few; J: TRBJ2-7; D: TRBD2; V: TRBV6-5; CDR3: CASSLDGRDYEQYF; DNA: TGTGCCAGCAGCCTCGACGGGAGGGACTACGAGCAGTACTTC
size: once; J: TRBJ1-2; D: TRBD1; V: TRBV12-5; CDR3: CASGPSGTGIYGYTF; DNA: TGTGCTAGTGGTCCGAGCGGGACAGGAATCTATGGCTACACCTTC
size: -; J: TRBJ2-1; D: -; V: TRBV27; CDR3: CASSLAHTPQFF; DNA: TGTGCCAGCAGTTTGGCCCACACACCGCAGTTCTTC
size: -; J: TRBJ2-7; D: -; V: TRBV6-5; CDR3: CASQRTPDSAYEQYF; DNA: TGTGCCAGCCAACGAACCCCGGACAGCGCCTACGAGCAGTACTTC
size: -; J: TRBJ2-6; D: -; V: TRBV7-2; CDR3: CASSLGVQAGANVLTF; DNA: TGTGCCAGCAGCTTGGGGGTCCAGGCTGGGGCCAACGTCCTGACTTTC
size: -; J: TRBJ1-4; D: -; V: TRBV7-9; CDR3: CASSSGVLTNEKLFF; DNA: TGTGCCAGCAGCTCGGGGGTTCTAACCAATGAAAAACTGTTTTTT
size: few; J: TRBJ2-7; D: TRBD1; V: TRBV7-3; CDR3: CASSPVGTGRNEQYF; DNA: TGTGCCAGCAGCCCGGTTGGGACAGGGAGGAACGAGCAGTACTTC
size: few; J: TRBJ2-5; D: TRBD1; V: TRBV2; CDR3: CASSERTGQETQYF; DNA: TGTGCCAGCAGTGAACGGACAGGGCAGGAGACCCAGTACTTC
size: -; J: TRBJ2-5; D: -; V: TRBV2; CDR3: CASMRSERETQYF; DNA: TGTGCCAGCATGAGGAGTGAGCGGGAGACCCAGTACTTC
size: -; J: TRBJ1-3; D: -; V: TRBV6-5; CDR3: CASRRGARSGNTIYF; DNA: TGTGCCAGCAGGCGGGGCGCACGATCTGGAAACACCATATATTTT
size: once; J: TRBJ2-1; D: -; V: TRBV19; CDR3: CASSIVSGNEQFF; DNA: TGTGCCAGTAGTATAGTGTCTGGGAATGAGCAGTTCTTC